This T cell receptor (beta chain) was documented in a study of T cell responses to AZD1222 COVID-19 vaccine. Notes on the study in general: Among the donors, most were white British and more were female, and clonal diversity was possibly underestimated. Nearly half of spike-specific TCRs reportedly go after variant regions that carry no mutations.

The CDR3 runs 11 residues. Trimming stripped 5 bases from V and 12 bases from J, with 11 bases between. In germline, CDR1 is SGHNT, CDR2 YENEEA. Notes on this clone: Its target is unknown.

Sequencing was performed with immunoSEQ multiplex PCR; in TCRdb, only in-frame clones are kept and a portion is missing. In the table there are around 83,000 clones, roughly 94% of which are singletons. The receptor was derived from an adult in good health. The chain uses TRBV11-3 and TRBJ2-1, with D tentatively TRBD2 (6 bases). The sample was peripheral blood, taken on day 0 of AZD1222 vaccination. CDR3: CASSSGGLQFF. As DNA, the CDR3 is TGTGCCAGCAGCAGTGGGGGGTTGCAGTTCTTC.